These 2 T cell receptor beta chains came from one sample sequenced in a study of blood T cell repertoires in COVID-19 (dated by TCRdb to about 2020). Library preparation used the immunoSEQ multiplex PCR assay. TCRdb stores this immuneACCESS table with in-frame sequences only. Part of the clones is absent; in the studies checked, under half of the shortfall reflects unresolved V genes, and no reason is known for the rest. The sample includes some 510,000 clones, with around 87% observed a single time. In total, the top ten clones hold 1.8% of the sample. The specimen was PBMCs or T cells enriched from blood (not recorded which). The origin of the receptors is a woman aged 40 to 50 who had recovered from COVID-19.

The chain uses TRBV27 and TRBJ1-4, with D possibly TRBD1 on 5 matching bases. Germline assignment: CDR1 MNHEY and CDR2 SMNVEV (reference sequence). The V and J ends lost 3 bases and 2 bases respectively, with 13 bases between them. This CDR3 has 16 residues. CDR3 amino acids: CASSLLGARTNEKLFF. CDR3 nucleotide sequence: TGTGCCAGCAGTTTGTTAGGGGCCCGCACTAATGAAAAACTGTTTTTT.

This chain connects TRBV3-1 (or the pseudogene TRBV3-2) to TRBJ2-7; 8 bases fit TRBD2. Germline V gene lookup returns CDR1 LGHDT and CDR2 YNNKEL (reference sequence). This CDR3 region has 15 residues. The trim removed 4 bases at V and 3 bases at J, leaving 8 bases unmatched. CDR3 in amino acids: CASSPFPTSDYEQYF. The CDR3 DNA is TGTGCCAGCAGCCCCTTCCCGACTAGCGACTACGAGCAGTACTTC.